One sample yielded the 21 T cell receptor beta chains listed below, sequenced in a study of vaccination and CD4 T cells after COVID-19. These receptors' antigens are unknown. Treatment noted: roughly 10-day PBMC culture with coronavirus spike peptide pools or control peptides (ViraFEST assay). CD4+ T-cell collection from the unexposed donor predated the COVID-19 pandemic (2011-2018). Cultured CD4+ T cell DNA underwent sequencing with the Oncomine TCR Beta short-read assay. After culture, CD4+ T cells served as the source for genomic DNA extraction. TCRdb re-derived calls from the PCR reads in MiXCR, one entry per CDR3 protein. The table lists about 6,300 distinct CDR3 sequences, around 35% of them singletons. What was sequenced was CD4+ T cells from blood, cultured in vitro. Source of these receptors: a human donor in good health.

This chain joins TRBV4-2 and TRBJ2-3; D remains unclear. V lost 0 bases to trimming and J lost 0 bases, with 13 bases between them. Germline V lookup: CDR1 LGHNA, CDR2 YNFKEQ. The CDR3 totals 17 residues. The CDR3 DNA is TGTGCCAGCAGCCAAGAACCCCTCCAGCTTAGCACAGATACGCAGTATTTT. Protein sequence: CASSQEPLQLSTDTQYF.

The chain couples TRBV6-5 to TRBJ1-4; D is ambiguous. Germline-derived CDR1 and CDR2 are MNHEY and SVGAGI. V dropped 0 bases and J dropped 5 bases, with 10 bases sitting between them. This CDR3 spans 15 amino acids. This CDR3 reads CASSYSGRSNEKLFF. The CDR3 region has the DNA TGTGCCAGCAGTTACTCGGGCAGATCCAATGAAAAACTGTTTTTT.

This clonotype was detected a few times. This chain connects TRBV4-3 to TRBJ2-3, with TRBD2 matching over 10 bases. Germline V lookup: CDR1 LGHNA, CDR2 YSLEER. The CDR3 length is 17 residues. The V and J ends lost 0 bases and 3 bases, in that order; junction bases with no gene match: 6. CDR3: CASSQDALAGFTDTQYF. DNA of the CDR3: TGCGCCAGCAGCCAAGATGCACTAGCGGGATTTACAGATACGCAGTATTTT.

The chain recombines TRBV7-3 with TRBJ2-1, with D perhaps matching TRBD1 (6 bases). Trimming took off 8 bases at V and 6 bases at J, with 20 bases between the two ends. In germline, CDR1 is SGHTA, CDR2 FQGTGA. This CDR3 contains 15 residues. CDR3 residues: CASSSQGYSGNEQFF. CDR3 nucleotide sequence: TGTGCCAGCTCCTCCCAGGGGTATTCCGGCAATGAGCAGTTCTTC.

This clonotype was seen more than once but under ten times. V and J are TRBV15 and TRBJ2-7; D remains unclear. The V and J ends lost 0 bases and 2 bases respectively, with 20 bases between them. CDR3 length equals 18 residues. Germline CDR1 reads LNHNV; CDR2 reads YYDKDF (reference sequence). The CDR3 spells CATSRDTGVGSQTYEQYF. CDR3 in DNA: TGTGCCACCAGCAGAGATACCGGTGTGGGCAGTCAAACCTACGAGCAGTACTTC.

This chain connects TRBV19 to TRBJ2-2; tentatively, D is TRBD2 (6 bases). V dropped 6 bases and J dropped 3 bases, with 14 bases sitting between them. The length of the CDR3 is 15 residues. Germline CDR1 reads LNHDA; CDR2 reads SQIVND (reference sequence). For the CDR3, the DNA is TGTGCCAGTAGCCGGGGGTGGGGGGACACCGGGGAGCTGTTTTTT. Encoded protein: CASSRGWGDTGELFF.

This sequence joins TRBV9 and TRBJ2-7; D perhaps matches TRBD2 (5 bases). V was trimmed by 0 bases and J by 2 bases, leaving 18 bases between them. Germline lookup yields CDR1 SGDLS and CDR2 YYNGEE. The CDR3 covers 17 residues. DNA for the CDR3: TGTGCCAGCAGCGTAGAATCCCCTCGCGGGCCTACCTACGAGCAGTACTTC. Protein product: CASSVESPRGPTYEQYF.

V gene TRBV10-3 combines with J gene TRBJ2-3; no clear D gene. Germline V gene sequence: CDR1 ENHRY, CDR2 SYGVKD. Trimming left V 7 bases short and J 6 bases short, with 14 bases between. The CDR3 runs 13 residues. CDR3 coding DNA: TGTGCCATCAAGCCCAGGACGGAGGATACGCAGTATTTT. This encodes CAIKPRTEDTQYF.

The CDR3 spells CASKGRGVTDTQYF. CDR3 sequence (DNA): TGTGCCAGCAAGGGCCGGGGAGTCACAGATACGCAGTATTTT. This sequence joins TRBV7-9 and TRBJ2-3; the D gene is possibly TRBD2 (5 bases). The CDR3 spans 14 residues. The germline V gene has CDR1 SEHNR and CDR2 FQNEAQ (reference sequence). The V gene lost 7 bases and the J gene lost 2 bases, with 13 bases spanning the gap.

V is TRBV27 and J is TRBJ1-4; no clear D. Trimming pared 7 bases from V and 8 bases from J, leaving 11 bases between. The CDR3 length is 12 residues. Germline loops: CDR1 MNHEY, CDR2 SMNVEV (reference sequence). For the CDR3, the DNA is TGTGCCAGCACCTCACCTCGAGAAAAACTGTTTTTT. This sequence encodes CASTSPREKLFF.

CDR3 nucleotides: TGTGCCAGCAGTTACCCTTATTTGCGGGGGACCTCCTACGAGCAGTACTTC. Translating it yields CASSYPYLRGTSYEQYF. The chain couples TRBV6-5 to TRBJ2-7; 7 bases line up with TRBD2. This CDR3 is 17 amino acids long. Germline CDR1 reads MNHEY; CDR2 reads SVGAGI. With 2 bases clipped from V and 0 bases from J, the junction kept 10 bases outside the gene matches.

V is TRBV27 and J is TRBJ2-7, with TRBD1 identical over 7 bases. The CDR3 has 15 residues. The germline V gene encodes CDR1 MNHEY and CDR2 SMNVEV (reference sequence). Trimming removed 5 bases from V and 0 bases from J; junction bases left unmatched: 7. DNA for the CDR3: TGTGCCAGCAGTCCAATGGGACAGACCTCCTACGAGCAGTACTTC. Encoded protein: CASSPMGQTSYEQYF.

The V and J genes are TRBV11-2 and TRBJ2-6; unclear D gene. Germline V gives CDR1 SGHAT, CDR2 FQNNGV. V was clipped by 3 bases and J by 4 bases, with 19 bases between them. The CDR3 sequence is 18 residues long. The CDR3 coding sequence is TGTGCCAGCAGCTTCTGGGTTGACGCCCTTAGGGGGGCCAACGTCCTGACTTTC. Its protein product is CASSFWVDALRGANVLTF.

The chain uses TRBV30 and TRBJ2-5; D remains unclear. The CDR3 totals 11 residues. The V end was cut by 1 base, the J end by 6 bases, with 6 bases between. Germline values: CDR1 GTSNPN, CDR2 SVGIG (reference sequence). CDR3 DNA: TGTGCCTGGAGTGGTAGCCAGACCCAGTACTTC. Translation: CAWSGSQTQYF. The full variable domain, in which reference TRBV30 and TRBJ2-5 provide the parts outside the CDR3, is SQTIHQWPATLVQPVGSPLSLECTVEGTSNPNLYWYRQAAGRGLQLLFYSVGIGQISSEVPQNLSASRPQDRQFILSSKKLLLSDSGFYLCAWSGSQTQYFGPGTRLLVL.

Here the CDR3 reads CSESPGTGRGEQYF. The DNA for the CDR3 is TGCAGTGAATCTCCCGGGACTGGGAGGGGCGAGCAGTACTTC. This chain joins TRBV20-1 and TRBJ2-7; 7 positions match TRBD2. CDR1 and CDR2 from the germline V gene are DFQATT and SNEGSKA (reference sequence). The CDR3 is 14 amino acids. Trimming removed 7 bases from V and 6 bases from J; junction bases left unmatched: 15.

This clonotype showed up just a few times. The gene calls are TRBV7-3 and TRBJ1-1; TRBD1 might be the D (6 bases). V was cut by 4 bases and J by 4 bases, with 10 bases left in between. The CDR3 sequence is 13 residues long. Germline V gives CDR1 SGHTA, CDR2 FQGTGA. This CDR3 is CASSSGARTEAFF. Here the CDR3 DNA reads TGTGCCAGCAGCTCAGGGGCACGCACTGAAGCTTTCTTT.

The V and J genes are TRBV28 and TRBJ1-2; weak D call: TRBD1 (5 bases). This CDR3 is 12 amino acids long. Looked up from germline, CDR1 is MDHEN and CDR2 is SYDVKM. V was trimmed by 5 bases and J by 8 bases, leaving 12 bases between them. The CDR3 bases are TGTGCCAGCAGTGGGACTCTGAAAGGCTACACCTTC. Encoded protein: CASSGTLKGYTF.

The V call is TRBV6-2 or TRBV6-3, the J call TRBJ1-5; D perhaps matches TRBD1 (6 bases). Trimming shortened V by 6 bases and J by 11 bases, and 17 bases separated the two germline ends. The germline V gene encodes CDR1 MNHEY and CDR2 SVGEGT. CDR3 length: 13 amino acids. The DNA for the CDR3 is TGTGCCAGCAGAAGACAGGAAGCCCAATCCCAGCATTTT. Protein product: CASRRQEAQSQHF.

The CDR3 coding sequence is TGTGCCAGCAGTGAAAACGCGGGGGGATTCTATGGCTACACCTTC. This codes for CASSENAGGFYGYTF. The chain combines TRBV2 with TRBJ1-2, with D possibly being TRBD1 (5 bases). V lost 2 bases to trimming and J lost 4 bases, with 14 bases between them. The CDR3 loop spans 15 amino acids. Germline CDR1 reads SNHLY; CDR2 reads FYNNEI. The variable domain in full, completed from reference TRBV2 and TRBJ1-2, reads EPEVTQTPSHQVTQMGQEVILRCVPISNHLYFYWYRQILGQKVEFLVSFYNNEISEKSEIFDDQFSVERPDGSNFTLKIRSTKLEDSAMYFCASSENAGGFYGYTFGSGTRLTVV.

This clonotype is medium-sized. The gene calls are TRBV19 and TRBJ1-5; D is perhaps TRBD1 (5 bases). Germline assignment: CDR1 LNHDA and CDR2 SQIVND (reference sequence). There are 13 residues in the CDR3. Deletions cut 5 bases from V and 7 bases from J, with 12 bases between. The CDR3 DNA reads as TGTGCCAGTAGTGCGGCAGGGAGGCAGCCCCAGCATTTT. Amino acid sequence: CASSAAGRQPQHF.

The genes are TRBV6-1 and TRBJ2-1; D gene unclear. CDR3 size: 13 residues. Trimming stripped 5 bases from V and 9 bases from J, with 14 bases between. Germline CDR1 is MNHNS and CDR2 is SASEGT. DNA for the CDR3: TGTGCCAGCAGTACCCCCAACCACAGTGAGCAGTTCTTC. Translating gives CASSTPNHSEQFF.